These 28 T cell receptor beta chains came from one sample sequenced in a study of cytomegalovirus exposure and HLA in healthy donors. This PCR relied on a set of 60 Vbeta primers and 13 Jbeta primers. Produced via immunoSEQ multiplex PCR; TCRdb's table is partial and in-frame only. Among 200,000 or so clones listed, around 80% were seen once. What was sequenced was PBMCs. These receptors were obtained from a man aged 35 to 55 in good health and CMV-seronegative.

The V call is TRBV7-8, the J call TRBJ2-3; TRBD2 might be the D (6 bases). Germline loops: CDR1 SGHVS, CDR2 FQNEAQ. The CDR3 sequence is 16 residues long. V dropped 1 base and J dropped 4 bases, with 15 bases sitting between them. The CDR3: CASSLELVGGSDTQYF. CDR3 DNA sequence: TGTGCCAGCAGCTTAGAGCTTGTCGGGGGATCAGATACGCAGTATTTT. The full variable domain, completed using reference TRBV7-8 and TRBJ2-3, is GAGVSQSPRYKVAKRGQDVALRCDPISGHVSLFWYQQALGQGPEFLTYFQNEAQLDKSGLPSDRFFAERPEGSVSTLKIQRTQQEDSAVYLCASSLELVGGSDTQYFGPGTRLTVL.

The CDR3 coding sequence is TGTGCCAGCTCTCGTTCGGGACAGATGAACTATGGCTACACCTTC. This gives the protein CASSRSGQMNYGYTF. The chain recombines TRBV6-5 with TRBJ1-2; 7 nucleotides line up with TRBD1. The germline CDR1 and CDR2 sequences are MNHEY and SVGAGI. This CDR3 region has 15 residues. After removal of 8 bases from V and 2 bases from J, the junction contained 11 bases not matched to a gene.

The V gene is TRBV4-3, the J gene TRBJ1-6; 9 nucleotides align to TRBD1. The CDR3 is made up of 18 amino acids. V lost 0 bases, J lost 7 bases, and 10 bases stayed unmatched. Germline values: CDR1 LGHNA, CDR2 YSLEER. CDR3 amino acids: CASSQERLGTGWNSPLHF. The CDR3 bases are TGCGCCAGCAGCCAAGAGAGGTTGGGGACAGGGTGGAATTCACCCCTCCACTTT.

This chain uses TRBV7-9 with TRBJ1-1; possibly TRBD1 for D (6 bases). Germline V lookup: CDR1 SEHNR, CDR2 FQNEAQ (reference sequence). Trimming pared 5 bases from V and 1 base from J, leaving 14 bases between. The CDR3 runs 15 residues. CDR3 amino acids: CASSTTRGPNTEAFF. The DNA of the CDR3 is TGTGCCAGCAGCACGACCAGGGGCCCGAACACTGAAGCTTTCTTT.

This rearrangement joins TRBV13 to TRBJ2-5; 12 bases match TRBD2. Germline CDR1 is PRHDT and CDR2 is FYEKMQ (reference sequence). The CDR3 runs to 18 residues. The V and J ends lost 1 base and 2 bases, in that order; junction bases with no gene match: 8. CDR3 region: CASSLDLAGGRPQETQYF. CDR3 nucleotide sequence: TGTGCCAGCAGCTTAGATCTAGCGGGGGGGCGCCCGCAAGAGACCCAGTACTTC.

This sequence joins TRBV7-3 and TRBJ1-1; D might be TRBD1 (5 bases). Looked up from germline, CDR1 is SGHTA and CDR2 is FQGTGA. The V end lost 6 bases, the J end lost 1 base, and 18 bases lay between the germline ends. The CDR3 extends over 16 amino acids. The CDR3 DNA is TGTGCCAGCAGTACTTCACCCGGTGGGGCGAACACTGAAGCTTTCTTT. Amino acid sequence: CASSTSPGGANTEAFF.

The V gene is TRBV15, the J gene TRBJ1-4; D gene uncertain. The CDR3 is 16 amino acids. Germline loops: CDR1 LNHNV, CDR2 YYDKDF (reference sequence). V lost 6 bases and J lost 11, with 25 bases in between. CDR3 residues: CATSTFRSGGGPKLFF. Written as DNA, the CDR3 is TGTGCCACCAGTACCTTCAGGAGCGGCGGAGGCCCGAAACTGTTTTTT.

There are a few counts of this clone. CDR3 coding DNA: TGCGCCAGCAGCTGGGACAGCTACTACGAGCAGTACTTC. Its translation is CASSWDSYYEQYF. This chain joins TRBV5-1 and TRBJ2-7; 7 positions match TRBD1. The germline V gene has CDR1 SGHRS and CDR2 YFSETQ. The CDR3 consists of 13 residues. With V trimmed by 3 bases and J by 3 bases, 3 bases remained unmatched.

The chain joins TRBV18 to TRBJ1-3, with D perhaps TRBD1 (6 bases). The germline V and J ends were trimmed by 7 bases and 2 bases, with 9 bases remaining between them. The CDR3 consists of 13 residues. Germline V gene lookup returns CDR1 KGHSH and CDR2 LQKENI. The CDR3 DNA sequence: TGTGCCAGCTGGCAGGGGCCTGGAAACACCATATATTTT. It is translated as CASWQGPGNTIYF.

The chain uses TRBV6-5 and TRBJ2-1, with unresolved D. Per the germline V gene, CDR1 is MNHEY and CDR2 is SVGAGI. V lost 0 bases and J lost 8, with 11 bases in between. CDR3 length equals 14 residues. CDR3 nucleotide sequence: TGTGCCAGCAGTTACTCGCGGCTAATCGATGAGCAGTTCTTC. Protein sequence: CASSYSRLIDEQFF.

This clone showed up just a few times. The CDR3 loop reads CASSSVGGTYEQYF. As DNA, the CDR3 is TGTGCCAGCAGCTCCGTGGGGGGAACTTACGAGCAGTACTTC. The chain uses TRBV11-2 and TRBJ2-7; D is perhaps TRBD2 (6 bases). V lost 4 bases and J lost 4, with 14 bases in between. There are 14 residues in the CDR3. In germline, CDR1 is SGHAT, CDR2 FQNNGV.

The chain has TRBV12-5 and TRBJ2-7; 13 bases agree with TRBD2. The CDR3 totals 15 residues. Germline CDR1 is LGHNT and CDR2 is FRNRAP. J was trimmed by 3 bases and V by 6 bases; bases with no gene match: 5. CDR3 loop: CASGVGLAGIYEQYF. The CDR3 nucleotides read TGTGCTAGTGGCGTGGGACTAGCGGGAATCTACGAGCAGTACTTC.

The CDR3 protein is CASSPTDRGSNTEAFF. The CDR3 DNA is TGTGCCAGCAGTCCAACGGACAGGGGCTCCAACACTGAAGCTTTCTTT. The chain has TRBV28 and TRBJ1-1; 9 bases agree with TRBD1. After removal of 5 bases from V and 2 bases from J, the junction contained 9 bases not matched to a gene. CDR3 size: 16 residues. Germline-derived CDR1 and CDR2 are MDHEN and SYDVKM. The variable domain in full, completed from reference TRBV28 and TRBJ1-1, reads DVKVTQSSRYLVKRTGEKVFLECVQDMDHENMFWYRQDPGLGLRLIYFSYDVKMKEKGDIPEGYSVSREKKERFSLILESASTNQTSMYLCASSPTDRGSNTEAFFGQGTRLTVV.

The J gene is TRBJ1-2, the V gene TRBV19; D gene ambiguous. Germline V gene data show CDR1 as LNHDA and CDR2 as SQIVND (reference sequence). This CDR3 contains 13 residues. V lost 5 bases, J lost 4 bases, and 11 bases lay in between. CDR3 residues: CASSPREFYGYTF. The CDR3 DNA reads TGTGCCAGTAGTCCCCGTGAGTTCTATGGCTACACCTTC.

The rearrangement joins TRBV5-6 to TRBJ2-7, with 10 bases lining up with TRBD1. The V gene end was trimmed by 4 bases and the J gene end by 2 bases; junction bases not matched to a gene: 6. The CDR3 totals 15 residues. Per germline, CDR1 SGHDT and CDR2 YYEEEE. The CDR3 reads CASSPSGQGAYEQYF. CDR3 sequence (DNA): TGTGCCAGCAGCCCCAGTGGACAGGGGGCCTACGAGCAGTACTTC.

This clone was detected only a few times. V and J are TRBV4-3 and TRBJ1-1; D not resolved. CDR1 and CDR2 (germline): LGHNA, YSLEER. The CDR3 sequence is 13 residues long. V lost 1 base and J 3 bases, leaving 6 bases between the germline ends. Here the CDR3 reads CASSQGEDTEAFF. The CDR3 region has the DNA TGCGCCAGCAGCCAAGGGGAGGACACTGAAGCTTTCTTT.

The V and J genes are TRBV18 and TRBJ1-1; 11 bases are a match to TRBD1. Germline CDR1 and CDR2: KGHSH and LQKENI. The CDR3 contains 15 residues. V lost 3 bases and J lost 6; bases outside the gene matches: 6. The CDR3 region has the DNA TGTGCCAGCTCACCCGGCGGACAGGGGGCGGCTGAAGCTTTCTTT. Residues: CASSPGGQGAAEAFF.

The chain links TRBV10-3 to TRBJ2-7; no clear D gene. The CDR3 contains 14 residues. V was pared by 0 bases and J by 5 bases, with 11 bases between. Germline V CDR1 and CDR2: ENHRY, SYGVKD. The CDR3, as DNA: TGTGCCATCAGTGAGTCGACTCCTAGAAACGAGCAGTACTTC. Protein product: CAISESTPRNEQYF.

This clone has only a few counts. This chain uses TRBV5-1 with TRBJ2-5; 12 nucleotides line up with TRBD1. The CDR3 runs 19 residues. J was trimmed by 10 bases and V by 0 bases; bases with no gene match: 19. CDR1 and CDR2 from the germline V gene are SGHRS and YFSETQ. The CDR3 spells CASSLAPGQGALGAVDQYF. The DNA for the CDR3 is TGCGCCAGCAGCTTGGCGCCGGGACAGGGGGCACTGGGGGCCGTGGACCAGTACTTC. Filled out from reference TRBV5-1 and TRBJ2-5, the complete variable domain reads KAGVTQTPRYLIKTRGQQVTLSCSPISGHRSVSWYQQTPGQGLQFLFEYFSETQRNKGNFPGRFSGRQFSNSRSEMNVSTLELGDSALYLCASSLAPGQGALGAVDQYFGPGTRLLVL.

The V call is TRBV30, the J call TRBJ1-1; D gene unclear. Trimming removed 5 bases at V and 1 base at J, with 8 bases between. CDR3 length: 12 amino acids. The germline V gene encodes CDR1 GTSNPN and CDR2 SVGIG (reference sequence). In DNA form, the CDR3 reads TGTGCCTGGGCGAGAGGGAACACTGAAGCTTTCTTT. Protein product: CAWARGNTEAFF.

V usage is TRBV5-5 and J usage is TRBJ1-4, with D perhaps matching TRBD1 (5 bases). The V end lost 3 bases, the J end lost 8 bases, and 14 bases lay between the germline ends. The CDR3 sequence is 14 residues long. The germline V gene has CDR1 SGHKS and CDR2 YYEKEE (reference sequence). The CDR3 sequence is CASSSQGTTEKLFF. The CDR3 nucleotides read TGTGCCAGCAGCTCGCAGGGTACGACGGAAAAACTGTTTTTT.

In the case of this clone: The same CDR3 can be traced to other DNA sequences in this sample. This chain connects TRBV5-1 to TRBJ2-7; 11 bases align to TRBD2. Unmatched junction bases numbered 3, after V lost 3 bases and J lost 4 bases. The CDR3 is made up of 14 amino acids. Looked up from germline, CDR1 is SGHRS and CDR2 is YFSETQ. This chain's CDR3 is CASSSGTSGYEQYF. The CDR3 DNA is TGCGCCAGCAGCTCCGGGACTAGCGGATACGAGCAGTACTTC.

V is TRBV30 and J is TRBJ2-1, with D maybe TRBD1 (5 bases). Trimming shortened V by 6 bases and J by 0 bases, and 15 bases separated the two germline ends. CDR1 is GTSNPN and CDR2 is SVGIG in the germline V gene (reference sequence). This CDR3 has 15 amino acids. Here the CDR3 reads CACIPQGYSYNEQFF. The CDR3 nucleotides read TGTGCCTGTATACCCCAGGGCTACTCCTACAATGAGCAGTTCTTC.

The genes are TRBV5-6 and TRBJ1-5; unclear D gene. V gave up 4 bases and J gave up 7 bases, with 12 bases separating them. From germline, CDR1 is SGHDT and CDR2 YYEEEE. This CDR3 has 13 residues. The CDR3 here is CASSTGGGQPQHF. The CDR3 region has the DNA TGTGCCAGCAGCACTGGAGGTGGGCAGCCCCAGCATTTT. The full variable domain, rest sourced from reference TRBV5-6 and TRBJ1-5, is DAGVTQSPTHLIKTRGQQVTLRCSPKSGHDTVSWYQQALGQGPQFIFQYYEEEERQRGNFPDRFSGHQFPNYSSELNVNALLLGDSALYLCASSTGGGQPQHFGDGTRLSIL.

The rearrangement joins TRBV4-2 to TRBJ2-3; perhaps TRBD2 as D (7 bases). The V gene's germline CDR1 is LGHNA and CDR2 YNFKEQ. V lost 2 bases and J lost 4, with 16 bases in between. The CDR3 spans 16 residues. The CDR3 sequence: CASSQTGAGAADTQYF. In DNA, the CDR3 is TGTGCCAGCAGCCAAACCGGCGCGGGGGCGGCAGATACGCAGTATTTT.

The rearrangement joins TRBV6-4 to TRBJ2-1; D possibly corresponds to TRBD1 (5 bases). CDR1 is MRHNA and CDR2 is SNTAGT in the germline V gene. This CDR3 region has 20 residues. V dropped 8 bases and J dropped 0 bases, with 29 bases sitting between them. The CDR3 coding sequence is TGTGCCAGCGAGATCAGGGAAGATCCTATAATTCCTAGCTCCTACAATGAGCAGTTCTTC. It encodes CASEIREDPIIPSSYNEQFF.

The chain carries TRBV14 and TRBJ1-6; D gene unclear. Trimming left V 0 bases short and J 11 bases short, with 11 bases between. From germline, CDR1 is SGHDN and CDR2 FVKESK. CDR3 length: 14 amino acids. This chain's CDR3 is CASSQDQVWAPLHF. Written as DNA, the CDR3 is TGTGCCAGCAGCCAAGATCAGGTCTGGGCACCCCTCCACTTT.

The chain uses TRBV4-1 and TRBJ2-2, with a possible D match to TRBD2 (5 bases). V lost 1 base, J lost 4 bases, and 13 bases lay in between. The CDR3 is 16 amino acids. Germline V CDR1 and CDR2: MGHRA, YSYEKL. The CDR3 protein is CASSQGQLRGTGELFF. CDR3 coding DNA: TGCGCCAGCAGCCAAGGGCAATTACGGGGCACCGGGGAGCTGTTTTTT.